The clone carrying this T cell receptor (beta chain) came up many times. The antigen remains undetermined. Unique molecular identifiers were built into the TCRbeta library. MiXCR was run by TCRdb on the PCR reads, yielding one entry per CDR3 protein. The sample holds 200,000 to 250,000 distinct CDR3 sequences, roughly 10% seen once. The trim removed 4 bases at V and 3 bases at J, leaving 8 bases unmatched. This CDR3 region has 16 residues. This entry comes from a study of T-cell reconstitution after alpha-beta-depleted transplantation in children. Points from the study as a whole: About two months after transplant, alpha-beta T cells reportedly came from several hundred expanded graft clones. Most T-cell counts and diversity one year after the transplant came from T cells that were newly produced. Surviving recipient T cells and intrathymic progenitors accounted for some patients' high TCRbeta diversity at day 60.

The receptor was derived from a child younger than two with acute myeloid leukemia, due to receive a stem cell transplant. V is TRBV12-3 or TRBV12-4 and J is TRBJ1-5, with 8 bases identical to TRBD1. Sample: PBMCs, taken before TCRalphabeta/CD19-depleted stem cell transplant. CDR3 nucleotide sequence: TGTGCCAGCAGTTCACAGGGGGTAGGAGTCAATCAGCCCCAGCATTTT. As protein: CASSSQGVGVNQPQHF.